The 30 T cell receptor beta chains presented below share a single source sample, sequenced in a study of T cells in Graves' hyperthyroidism and ophthalmopathy. RNA transcripts gave rise to amplified TCR beta CDR3 regions. Primed by the HTBI set, a first-round RT-PCR was run on the TCR CDR3. TCRdb called the multiplex PCR reads again in MiXCR, with one record for every CDR3 protein. In the table there are about 640,000 distinct CDR3 sequences, 20% of which are singletons. The sample was blood. These receptors were obtained from a man in his thirties or forties with Graves' ophthalmopathy.

This sequence joins TRBV19 and TRBJ2-1; 13 nucleotides agree with TRBD2. Germline assignment: CDR1 LNHDA and CDR2 SQIVND (reference sequence). Trimming at V came to 9 bases and at J to 9 bases, leaving 11 bases not matched to a gene. The CDR3 covers 15 residues. The CDR3 reads CASNSWTSGSIEQFF. For the CDR3, the DNA is TGTGCCAGCAATTCCTGGACTAGCGGGAGTATTGAGCAGTTCTTC. The entire variable domain, with the rest obtained from reference TRBV19 and TRBJ2-1, is as follows: DGGITQSPKYLFRKEGQNVTLSCEQNLNHDAMYWYRQDPGQGLRLIYYSQIVNDFQKGDIAEGYSVSREKKESFPLTVTSAQKNPTAFYLCASNSWTSGSIEQFFGPGTRLTVL.

This clonotype was recorded a few times. The chain employs TRBV13 and TRBJ1-1; D is unresolved. Germline loops: CDR1 PRHDT, CDR2 FYEKMQ (reference sequence). CDR3 length: 12 residues. The V gene lost 8 bases and the J gene lost 1 base, with 8 bases spanning the gap. The CDR3 region is CASGSGNTEAFF. Here the CDR3 DNA reads TGTGCCAGCGGGTCGGGGAACACTGAAGCTTTCTTT.

V and J are TRBV6-2 or TRBV6-3 and TRBJ2-1; 8 nucleotides align to TRBD2. The J segment lost 7 bases and the V segment lost 0 bases, leaving 17 bases of the junction unmatched. The germline CDR1 and CDR2 sequences are MNHEY and SVGEGT. This CDR3 is built from 19 residues. The CDR3 DNA sequence: TGTGCCAGCAGTTACTCGAGGCTTAGTCAAACGGGGGGGACAAATGAGCAGTTCTTC. It specifies CASSYSRLSQTGGTNEQFF.

This clonotype has more than one count but fewer than ten. The V gene is TRBV12-3 or TRBV12-4, the J gene TRBJ2-4, with D hard to call. This CDR3 is 16 amino acids long. Trimming took 2 bases from V and 1 from J, leaving 12 bases between them. CDR3 sequence: CASSLPEGMAKNIQYF. The CDR3 DNA sequence: TGTGCCAGCAGTTTACCGGAAGGAATGGCCAAAAACATTCAGTACTTC.

Ten or more counts support this clonotype. The chain couples TRBV11-2 to TRBJ2-7; TRBD2 matches 11 bases. This CDR3 has 16 amino acids. From germline, CDR1 is SGHAT and CDR2 FQNNGV. V gave up 5 bases and J gave up 2 bases; unmatched junction bases: 8. Here the CDR3 reads CASSPLGTSGTYEQYF. DNA for the CDR3: TGTGCCAGCAGCCCCCTCGGGACTAGCGGCACCTACGAGCAGTACTTC.

V usage is TRBV20-1 and J usage is TRBJ2-2; no clear D gene. Trimming cost V 3 bases and J 3 bases, with 5 bases left between them. The germline CDR1 and CDR2 sequences are DFQATT and SNEGSKA (reference sequence). The CDR3 runs 12 residues. CDR3 sequence (DNA): TGCAGTGCTAGCCATCACACCGGGGAGCTGTTTTTT. Its translation: CSASHHTGELFF.

This clonotype showed up many times. The V gene is TRBV6-2 or TRBV6-3, the J gene TRBJ2-3, with 10 bases lining up with TRBD2. CDR3 length: 15 residues. Per germline, CDR1 MNHEY and CDR2 SVGEGT. With 4 bases clipped from V and 4 bases from J, the junction kept 5 bases outside the gene matches. Here the CDR3 reads CASSSSGGAPDTQYF. CDR3 nucleotides: TGTGCCAGCAGTTCTAGCGGGGGAGCACCAGATACGCAGTATTTT.

This clonotype was observed at least ten times. This chain connects TRBV7-2 to TRBJ2-5, with D possibly matching TRBD1 (5 bases). The CDR3 has 14 amino acids. Trimming shortened V by 2 bases and J by 3 bases, and 10 bases separated the two germline ends. Germline CDR1 SGHTA, CDR2 FQGNSA. This CDR3 is CASSLNFREETQYF. The CDR3 DNA is TGTGCCAGCAGCTTAAATTTCAGGGAAGAGACCCAGTACTTC.

The V call is TRBV5-1, the J call TRBJ2-3; a weak D match, TRBD1 (6 bases). The CDR3 is 17 amino acids. Trimming pared 5 bases from V and 2 bases from J, leaving 21 bases between. The germline V gene has CDR1 SGHRS and CDR2 YFSETQ. CDR3 amino acids: CASRRIRDIALTDTQYF. Written as DNA, the CDR3 is TGCGCCAGCAGGCGAATCCGGGACATCGCCCTCACAGATACGCAGTATTTT.

This clonotype has just a few counts. This chain uses TRBV11-1 with TRBJ2-7; D remains unclear. The CDR3 loop spans 14 amino acids. With 10 bases removed from V and 2 bases from J, the gap between germline ends came to 18 bases. The V gene's germline CDR1 is SGHAT and CDR2 FQDESV (reference sequence). The CDR3 spells CATAVGWETYEQYF. CDR3 DNA sequence: TGTGCCACCGCAGTAGGTTGGGAAACCTACGAGCAGTACTTC.

This clonotype has a single count. A junction boundary mismatches the germline segment, possibly from a read error. The chain couples TRBV6-1 to TRBJ2-4; TRBD2 matches 7 bases. This CDR3 spans 13 amino acids. Per the germline V gene, CDR1 is MNHNS and CDR2 is SASEGT. The CDR3 reads CPSQAGTADIQYF. The CDR3 nucleotides read TGTCCCAGTCAAGCGGGAACGGCGGACATTCAGTACTTC.

The rearrangement links TRBV12-3 or TRBV12-4 to TRBJ2-5; no clear D. V gave up 3 bases and J gave up 1 base, with 9 bases separating them. The CDR3 is 14 amino acids. CDR3 sequence (DNA): TGTGCCAGCAGTTTCGGGCCAACCCAAGAGACCCAGTACTTC. Translation gives CASSFGPTQETQYF.

The chain employs TRBV7-3 and TRBJ2-1, with 7 bases lining up with TRBD2. The CDR3 runs 14 residues. The J segment lost 8 bases and the V segment lost 2 bases, leaving 6 bases of the junction unmatched. Germline CDR1 and CDR2: SGHTA and FQGTGA. The CDR3 nucleotides are TGTGCCAGCAGCTTAGGGGGACTAAGGGATGAGCAGTTCTTC. It encodes CASSLGGLRDEQFF.

As to this clonotype: It may be a read error: a sequence one base away is much more abundant. The chain couples TRBV20-1 to TRBJ1-2; D is possibly TRBD1 (5 bases). Trimming removed 1 base from V and 3 bases from J, with 21 bases in between. This CDR3 contains 17 residues. The V gene's germline CDR1 is DFQATT and CDR2 SNEGSKA (reference sequence). The CDR3, as DNA: TGCAGTGCTAGAGTGGTCACGACAGCCCTCAGACACTATGGCTACACCTTC. This translates into CSARVVTTALRHYGYTF.

This clonotype was seen only a few times. The chain combines TRBV10-3 with TRBJ2-6; TRBD1 matches 7 bases. V was clipped by 6 bases and J by 1 base; unmatched bases: 9. There are 17 residues in the CDR3. CDR1 and CDR2 from the germline V gene are ENHRY and SYGVKD. The DNA of the CDR3 is TGTGCCATCAGGCCGGGACAGCAAGCTTCTGGGGCCAACGTCCTGACTTTC. It translates to CAIRPGQQASGANVLTF.

J is TRBJ2-7 and V is TRBV4-1; 9 positions agree with TRBD2. Looked up from germline, CDR1 is MGHRA and CDR2 is YSYEKL. CDR3 length: 22 amino acids. V shed 1 base, J shed 0 bases, and the junction held 22 bases outside the gene matches. The CDR3 bases are TGCGCCAGCAGCCAAGCGGCAGGTCCCTTTGGGCTAGCGGGACCTAGCTCCTACGAGCAGTACTTC. Residues: CASSQAAGPFGLAGPSSYEQYF.

This clonotype was seen many times. J is TRBJ1-1 and V is TRBV3-1; tentative D call: TRBD1 (5 bases). Germline V CDR1 and CDR2: LGHDT, YNNKEL (reference sequence). CDR3 length: 12 residues. V shed 4 bases and J shed 4 bases, with 7 bases lying between them. DNA of the CDR3: TGTGCCAGCAGCCGCGGGGGCACTGAAGCTTTCTTT. It translates to CASSRGGTEAFF.

The chain links TRBV30 to TRBJ1-4; tentatively, D is TRBD1 (5 bases). CDR1 GTSNPN and CDR2 SVGIG come from the germline V gene (reference sequence). V was cut by 5 bases and J by 0 bases, with 10 bases left in between. This CDR3 has 14 residues. The CDR3 sequence: CAWGDSATNEKLFF. CDR3 sequence (DNA): TGTGCCTGGGGCGACAGTGCAACTAATGAAAAACTGTTTTTT.

V and J are TRBV19 and TRBJ1-3, with TRBD1 matching over 7 bases. Germline V gene sequence: CDR1 LNHDA, CDR2 SQIVND (reference sequence). V shed 8 bases, J shed 9 bases, and the junction held 13 bases outside the gene matches. This CDR3 contains 14 residues. DNA of the CDR3: TGTGCCAGTGGGACAGCTCTTGGCCTCGGCACCATATATTTT. Translated, it gives CASGTALGLGTIYF.

This clonotype occurred a few times. The rearrangement uses TRBV6-1 and TRBJ2-1, with 8 positions matching TRBD2. The ends lost 3 bases at V and 4 bases at J; junction bases unmatched: 5. There are 15 residues in the CDR3. The germline gives CDR1 MNHNS, CDR2 SASEGT. The CDR3 DNA follows: TGTGCCAGCAGTGACCCTAGCGGGTTATACAATGAGCAGTTCTTC. It yields the protein CASSDPSGLYNEQFF.

As concerns this clonotype: An end of the junction differs from the germline gene, which may be a read error. The chain combines TRBV19 with TRBJ2-7; 11 bases match TRBD1. This CDR3 contains 15 residues. From germline, CDR1 is LNHDA and CDR2 SQIVND (reference sequence). The CDR3 nucleotides read TGTGCCAATAGTAGAGGACAGGGGGCTTTCTACGAGCAGTACTTC. Translated: CANSRGQGAFYEQYF.

The DNA for the CDR3 is TGTGCCAGCAGGGCCCCTGTGTTGAATTCACCCCTCCACTTT. Protein: CASRAPVLNSPLHF. J is TRBJ1-6 and V is TRBV6-2 or TRBV6-3, with D hard to call. CDR1 and CDR2 (germline): MNHEY, SVGEGT. Between the trimmed V and J ends, which lost 6 bases and 7 bases, there was a span of 13 bases. This CDR3 has 14 amino acids.

This clonotype was recorded at least ten times. The chain has TRBV20-1 and TRBJ1-4, with 7 bases identical to TRBD1. This CDR3 is 13 amino acids long. J was trimmed by 9 bases and V by 5 bases; bases with no gene match: 9. Germline values: CDR1 DFQATT, CDR2 SNEGSKA (reference sequence). CDR3: CSAPGTEGKKLFF. For the CDR3, the DNA is TGCAGTGCTCCCGGGACAGAGGGGAAAAAACTGTTTTTT.

The J gene is TRBJ2-5, the V gene TRBV7-9; D possibly uses TRBD1 or TRBD2 (5 bases each). Germline CDR1 is SEHNR and CDR2 is FQNEAQ (reference sequence). The CDR3 loop spans 16 amino acids. The germline V and J ends were trimmed by 1 base and 1 base, with 13 bases remaining between them. CDR3 coding DNA: TGTGCCAGCAGCTTAGGATTGGCAGGGAGCCAAGAGACCCAGTACTTC. As protein: CASSLGLAGSQETQYF. Complete variable domain (other parts from reference TRBV7-9 and TRBJ2-5): DTGVSQNPRHKITKRGQNVTFRCDPISEHNRLYWYRQTLGQGPEFLTYFQNEAQLEKSRLLSDRFSAERPKGSFSTLEIQRTEQGDSAMYLCASSLGLAGSQETQYFGPGTRLLVL.

This clonotype showed up many times. The chain couples TRBV12-3 or TRBV12-4 to TRBJ2-4; D gene uncertain. The CDR3 covers 13 residues. Between the trimmed V and J ends, which lost 3 bases and 5 bases, there was a span of 8 bases. The CDR3 DNA reads as TGTGCCAGCAGTTTGGCAGGTCAAAACATTCAGTACTTC. Protein product: CASSLAGQNIQYF.

This clonotype occurred a few times. J is TRBJ1-2 and V is TRBV28; D uncertain. Germline V lookup: CDR1 MDHEN, CDR2 SYDVKM. V was trimmed by 2 bases and J by 3 bases, leaving 7 bases between them. This CDR3 is 13 amino acids long. CDR3 bases: TGTGCCAGCAGTTTAGGCGAGCACTATGGCTACACCTTC. It codes for CASSLGEHYGYTF.

This clonotype was counted at least ten times. The chain employs TRBV28 and TRBJ1-2; 7 positions match TRBD1. The CDR3 contains 17 residues. CDR1 and CDR2 (germline): MDHEN, SYDVKM. V dropped 6 bases and J dropped 0; count of bases not matched to a gene: 13. The CDR3 DNA reads TGTGCCAGCAGGGCCAACCCCGGGACAGAGTCTAACTATGGCTACACCTTC. The encoded protein is CASRANPGTESNYGYTF.

This clonotype was recorded only once. V gene TRBV4-1 combines with J gene TRBJ1-5, with D tentatively TRBD1 (6 bases). Trimming took 4 bases from V and 5 from J, leaving 15 bases between them. CDR3 length: 15 residues. CDR1 is MGHRA, CDR2 YSYEKL, per germline. The CDR3 here is CASSPSGQRDQPQHF. In DNA, the CDR3 is TGCGCCAGCAGCCCATCCGGACAGAGGGATCAGCCCCAGCATTTT.

Many counts were recorded for this clonotype. The chain couples TRBV30 to TRBJ2-1, with D possibly being TRBD2 (6 bases). This CDR3 is 12 amino acids long. CDR1 is GTSNPN and CDR2 is SVGIG in the germline V gene (reference sequence). The V end was cut by 7 bases, the J end by 9 bases, with 16 bases between. The CDR3 DNA reads as TGTGCCTATGACCCTCCGGGGGTTGAGCAGTTCTTC. The encoded protein is CAYDPPGVEQFF. Full variable domain (outside the CDR3, taken from reference TRBV30 and TRBJ2-1): SQTIHQWPATLVQPVGSPLSLECTVEGTSNPNLYWYRQAAGRGLQLLFYSVGIGQISSEVPQNLSASRPQDRQFILSSKKLLLSDSGFYLCAYDPPGVEQFFGPGTRLTVL.

This clonotype was detected many times. The gene calls are TRBV12-3 or TRBV12-4 and TRBJ1-5; 12 bases match TRBD1. This CDR3 is 15 amino acids long. The V and J ends lost 7 bases and 7 bases, in that order; junction bases with no gene match: 8. CDR3 nucleotides: TGTGCCAGCACCGGGACAGGGGGCATAGGACAGCCCCAGCATTTT. Translated: CASTGTGGIGQPQHF.